The rows below give T cell receptor beta chains drawn from one sample of a study of blood T cell repertoires in COVID-19. TCRdb's copy holds only in-frame clones and misses some; the assay was immunoSEQ multiplex PCR. The table shows 200,000 to 250,000 clones, with approximately 90% occurring only once. Sequences were obtained from peripheral blood. These receptors originate from a man aged 25-45 years who had recovered from COVID-19. Each CDR3 is given with its conserved first and last residue. D genes are given only for firm matches. Clone size is not always given. Where it is, it says once, few, many or a class for expanded clones.

V gene: TRBV5-1
J gene: TRBJ2-2
clone size: -
D gene: TRBD1
CDR3 protein: CASSNDRGHTGELFF
CDR3 DNA: TGCGCCAGCTCCAATGACAGGGGGCACACCGGGGAGCTGTTTTTT

V gene: TRBV21-1
J gene: TRBJ2-3
clone size: once
D gene: -
CDR3 protein: CASSFIELGTSGASWYF
CDR3 DNA: TGTGCCAGCAGTTTTATTGAACTTGGGACTAGCGGGGCTTCGTGGTATTTT

V gene: TRBV28
J gene: TRBJ1-2
clone size: -
D gene: -
CDR3 protein: CASTIGGDYGYTF
CDR3 DNA: TGTGCCAGCACCATTGGAGGGGACTATGGCTACACCTTC

V gene: TRBV7-2
J gene: TRBJ2-3
clone size: -
D gene: -
CDR3 protein: CASSPGGSTQYF
CDR3 DNA: TGTGCCAGCAGCCCCGGGGGTAGTACGCAGTATTTT

V gene: TRBV3-1/TRBV3-2
J gene: TRBJ2-7
clone size: -
D gene: -
CDR3 protein: CASSQERGGQYF
CDR3 DNA: TGTGCCAGCAGCCAAGAGAGGGGGGGGCAGTACTTC

V gene: TRBV24-1
J gene: TRBJ1-5
clone size: -
D gene: -
CDR3 protein: CATSDYSNQPQHF
CDR3 DNA: TGTGCCACCAGTGATTATTCTAATCAGCCCCAGCATTTT

V gene: TRBV18
J gene: TRBJ2-7
clone size: -
D gene: TRBD1
CDR3 protein: CASSPNVGTGLRYEQYF
CDR3 DNA: TGTGCCAGCTCACCAAACGTAGGGACAGGACTTAGGTACGAGCAGTACTTC

V gene: TRBV5-1
J gene: TRBJ1-1
clone size: -
D gene: -
CDR3 protein: CASSSPQQGGTEAFF
CDR3 DNA: TGCGCCAGCAGCTCTCCCCAACAGGGCGGGACTGAAGCTTTCTTT

V gene: TRBV4-2
J gene: TRBJ2-7
clone size: once
D gene: -
CDR3 protein: CASSPVSGSYEQYF
CDR3 DNA: TGTGCCAGCAGCCCGGTTTCAGGTTCCTACGAGCAGTACTTC

V gene: TRBV2
J gene: TRBJ1-1
clone size: -
D gene: -
CDR3 protein: CASSKQGGNTEAFF
CDR3 DNA: TGTGCCAGCAGTAAGCAGGGCGGGAACACTGAAGCTTTCTTT

V gene: TRBV4-3
J gene: TRBJ1-4
clone size: -
D gene: -
CDR3 protein: CASSLQDFRGTNEKLFF
CDR3 DNA: TGCGCCAGCAGCCTACAAGACTTCAGGGGAACTAATGAAAAACTGTTTTTT

V gene: TRBV20-1
J gene: TRBJ2-2
clone size: once
D gene: TRBD2
CDR3 protein: CSASSGGATNTGELFF
CDR3 DNA: TGCAGTGCTAGTAGCGGGGGGGCAACAAACACCGGGGAGCTGTTTTTT

V gene: TRBV7-9
J gene: TRBJ1-3
clone size: once
D gene: TRBD1
CDR3 protein: CASSSLTGGAGNTIYF
CDR3 DNA: TGTGCCAGCAGCTCTTTGACAGGGGGCGCTGGAAACACCATATATTTT

V gene: TRBV11-3
J gene: TRBJ2-3
clone size: -
D gene: TRBD1
CDR3 protein: CASSLGDRSTDTQYF
CDR3 DNA: TGTGCCAGCAGCTTAGGGGACAGGAGCACAGATACGCAGTATTTT

V gene: TRBV30
J gene: TRBJ2-3
clone size: -
D gene: -
CDR3 protein: CAWTFPRDTQYF
CDR3 DNA: TGTGCCTGGACTTTCCCCAGGGATACGCAGTATTTT

V gene: TRBV6-5
J gene: TRBJ2-7
clone size: few
D gene: -
CDR3 protein: CASTFMGAPNEQYF
CDR3 DNA: TGTGCCAGCACCTTCATGGGGGCCCCTAACGAGCAGTACTTC

V gene: TRBV5-1
J gene: TRBJ1-1
clone size: few
D gene: -
CDR3 protein: CASSIGTIRTVTEAFF
CDR3 DNA: TGCGCCAGCAGCATAGGGACAATTAGAACAGTCACTGAAGCTTTCTTT

V gene: TRBV2
J gene: TRBJ1-1
clone size: -
D gene: -
CDR3 protein: CASIKGENTEAFF
CDR3 DNA: TGTGCCAGCATAAAGGGGGAGAACACTGAAGCTTTCTTT

V gene: TRBV7-9
J gene: TRBJ2-5
clone size: -
D gene: TRBD1
CDR3 protein: CASSLGTGQQETQYF
CDR3 DNA: TGTGCCAGCAGCTTAGGCACGGGACAGCAAGAGACCCAGTACTTC

V gene: TRBV5-1
J gene: TRBJ1-2
clone size: -
D gene: -
CDR3 protein: CASSFTGTYYGYTF
CDR3 DNA: TGCGCCAGCAGCTTTACAGGGACCTACTATGGCTACACCTTC

V gene: TRBV6-2/TRBV6-3
J gene: TRBJ1-5
clone size: -
D gene: -
CDR3 protein: CASSYRSVTRGGQPQHF
CDR3 DNA: TGTGCCAGCAGTTACCGCTCGGTTACTCGAGGGGGACAGCCCCAGCATTTT

V gene: TRBV28
J gene: TRBJ1-2
clone size: -
D gene: -
CDR3 protein: CASSSRRTDGYTF
CDR3 DNA: TGTGCCAGCAGTTCCCGAAGGACAGATGGCTACACCTTC

V gene: TRBV29-1
J gene: TRBJ1-1
clone size: -
D gene: -
CDR3 protein: CSVPDRPNTEAFF
CDR3 DNA: TGCAGCGTACCCGACAGGCCGAACACTGAAGCTTTCTTT

V gene: TRBV7-2
J gene: TRBJ1-3
clone size: -
D gene: -
CDR3 protein: CASSLADSSGNTIYF
CDR3 DNA: TGTGCCAGCAGCTTAGCCGACAGCTCTGGAAACACCATATATTTT

V gene: TRBV5-1
J gene: TRBJ1-4
clone size: -
D gene: -
CDR3 protein: CASSLFNRNEKLFF
CDR3 DNA: TGCGCCAGCAGCTTGTTCAACAGAAATGAAAAACTGTTTTTT

V gene: TRBV5-5
J gene: TRBJ2-7
clone size: -
D gene: -
CDR3 protein: CASSLSRAGYEQYF
CDR3 DNA: TGTGCCAGCAGCTTGTCCAGGGCAGGATACGAGCAGTACTTC

V gene: TRBV10-3
J gene: TRBJ2-7
clone size: -
D gene: -
CDR3 protein: CAISGVGYEQYF
CDR3 DNA: TGTGCCATCAGCGGGGTAGGCTACGAGCAGTACTTC

V gene: TRBV6-5
J gene: TRBJ1-1
clone size: -
D gene: -
CDR3 protein: CASHKASGNAFF
CDR3 DNA: TGTGCCAGCCATAAGGCCTCAGGGAACGCTTTCTTT

V gene: TRBV9
J gene: TRBJ1-2
clone size: -
D gene: TRBD1
CDR3 protein: CASSLSGGGYTF
CDR3 DNA: TGTGCCAGCAGCCTCTCAGGGGGCGGCTACACCTTC

V gene: TRBV6-6
J gene: TRBJ1-1
clone size: -
D gene: TRBD1
CDR3 protein: CASSDGTVNTEAFF
CDR3 DNA: TGTGCCAGCAGCGACGGGACAGTGAACACTGAAGCTTTCTTT

V gene: TRBV3-1/TRBV3-2
J gene: TRBJ1-1
clone size: -
D gene: -
CDR3 protein: CASSQDLRTIEAFF
CDR3 DNA: TGTGCCAGCAGCCAAGATCTTAGGACAATTGAAGCTTTCTTT

V gene: TRBV20-1
J gene: TRBJ2-7
clone size: -
D gene: -
CDR3 protein: CSARVGSEQYF
CDR3 DNA: TGCAGTGCTAGAGTGGGGAGCGAGCAGTACTTC

V gene: TRBV19
J gene: TRBJ1-5
clone size: once
D gene: -
CDR3 protein: CASSPTPRAGNQPQHF
CDR3 DNA: TGTGCCAGTAGTCCCACCCCAAGGGCGGGGAATCAGCCCCAGCATTTT

V gene: TRBV6-2/TRBV6-3
J gene: TRBJ1-2
clone size: -
D gene: -
CDR3 protein: CASSSPGYGRDGYTF
CDR3 DNA: TGTGCCAGCAGTTCCCCGGGTTACGGGAGAGATGGCTACACCTTC

V gene: TRBV29-1
J gene: TRBJ2-1
clone size: -
D gene: -
CDR3 protein: CSVEPGLDEQFF
CDR3 DNA: TGCAGCGTTGAGCCCGGTCTAGATGAGCAGTTCTTC

V gene: TRBV18
J gene: TRBJ1-2
clone size: -
D gene: TRBD1
CDR3 protein: CASSPRDRANGYTF
CDR3 DNA: TGTGCCAGCTCACCGAGGGACAGGGCAAATGGCTACACCTTC

V gene: TRBV28
J gene: TRBJ2-7
clone size: -
D gene: -
CDR3 protein: CASTMRAGRYEQYF
CDR3 DNA: TGTGCCAGCACCATGCGAGCAGGGAGGTACGAGCAGTACTTC

V gene: TRBV11-1
J gene: TRBJ2-7
clone size: -
D gene: TRBD1
CDR3 protein: CASSSQGTGVNEQYF
CDR3 DNA: TGTGCCAGCAGCTCTCAGGGGACAGGGGTTAACGAGCAGTACTTC

V gene: TRBV7-9
J gene: TRBJ1-2
clone size: -
D gene: TRBD1
CDR3 protein: CASSLEGGGYGYTF
CDR3 DNA: TGTGCCAGCAGCTTAGAAGGGGGCGGCTATGGCTACACCTTC

V gene: TRBV6-1
J gene: TRBJ1-6
clone size: -
D gene: -
CDR3 protein: CASSEWSSPLHF
CDR3 DNA: TGTGCCAGCAGTGAGTGGAGTTCACCCCTCCACTTT